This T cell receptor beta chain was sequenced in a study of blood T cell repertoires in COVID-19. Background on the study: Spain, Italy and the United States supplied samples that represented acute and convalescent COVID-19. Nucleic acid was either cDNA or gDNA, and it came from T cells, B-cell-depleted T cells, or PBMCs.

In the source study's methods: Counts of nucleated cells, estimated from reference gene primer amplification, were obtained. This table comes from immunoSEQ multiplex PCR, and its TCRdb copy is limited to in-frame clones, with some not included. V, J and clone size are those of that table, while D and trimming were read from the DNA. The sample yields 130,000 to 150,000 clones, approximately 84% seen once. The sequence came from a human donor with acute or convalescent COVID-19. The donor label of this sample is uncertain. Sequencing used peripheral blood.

The chain's CDR3 is CASSLLGQGSEKLFF. In DNA, the CDR3 is TGTGCCAGCAGTTTACTGGGACAGGGGAGCGAAAAACTGTTTTTT. J is TRBJ1-4 and V is TRBV27; TRBD1 agrees at 10 bases. Germline values: CDR1 MNHEY, CDR2 SMNVEV (reference sequence). The CDR3 contains 15 residues. Losses at the gene ends were 2 bases for V and 8 bases for J; bases not matched to a gene: 5.